Listed below are T cell receptor beta chains from one sample, sequenced in a study of T cell repertoires in cytomegalovirus infection. Their recognized antigens are unknown. TCRdb re-called the reads through MiXCR, storing one row per CDR3 protein. The sample contains around 25,000 distinct CDR3 sequences, 20% to 25% of which appear only once. Sequencing was performed on CD8+ T cells from cultured PBMCs, taken from culture after CMV antigen stimulation. The receptors were sampled from a human donor in good health (CMV status not recorded). Some clones in this sample may be carry-over from other donors' samples. Both conserved end residues are part of each CDR3. The D gene is left open where the match is weak. Only part of the rows carry a size: once, few, many, or a class if the clone is expanded.

V gene	J gene	clone size	D gene	CDR3 DNA	CDR3 protein
TRBV7-3	TRBJ1-1	many	NA	TGTGCCAGCAGCTTCCAGGGGAACACTGAAGCTTTCTTT	CASSFQGNTEAFF
TRBV20-1	TRBJ1-6	NA	TRBD1	TGCAGTGCAACCGGGACAGCTAATTCACCCCTCCACTTT	CSATGTANSPLHF
TRBV12-3/TRBV12-4	TRBJ1-6	NA	NA	TGTGCCAGCAGTTTAGACACCCGGGGGACACCCCTCCACTTT	CASSLDTRGTPLHF
TRBV4-3	TRBJ2-7	NA	TRBD2	TGCGCCAGCTCACCGGGACTAGGTCCCTACGAGCAGTACTTC	CASSPGLGPYEQYF
TRBV7-6	TRBJ1-1	many	NA	TGTGCCAGCAGCTTGGGTGGGGGGGAGGAAACTGAAGCTTTCTTT	CASSLGGGEETEAFF
TRBV27	TRBJ1-4	NA	TRBD1	TGTGCCAGCAGTTCCGCAGGGGGCTATGCTAATGAAAAACTGTTTTTT	CASSSAGGYANEKLFF
TRBV7-2	TRBJ1-3	many	NA	TGTGCCAGCAGCTTAAGAGGGAACACCATATATTTT	CASSLRGNTIYF
TRBV12-3/TRBV12-4	TRBJ2-1	many	TRBD2	TGTGCCAGCAGTCCCTACGCGGGGGGAGAGATCAATGAGCAGTTCTTC	CASSPYAGGEINEQFF
TRBV19	TRBJ1-3	few	NA	TGTGCCAGTAGTATTACGGACGGCTCTGGAAACACCATATATTTT	CASSITDGSGNTIYF
TRBV6-1	TRBJ1-2	NA	NA	TGTGCCAGCAGTCACACCCTCACAGTCTCCTATGGCTACACCTTC	CASSHTLTVSYGYTF